Shown below are 32 T cell receptor beta chains from a single sample sequenced in a study of cytomegalovirus exposure and HLA in healthy donors. Both 60 Vbeta primers and 13 Jbeta primers went into the PCR. TCRdb keeps only in-frame clones here, not all; method: immunoSEQ multiplex PCR. The repertoire holds about 240,000 clones, with over 70% as singletons. The sample taken for sequencing was PBMCs. The receptors originated from a woman in her sixties or seventies in good health and CMV-seropositive.

In this sample, this clone turned up a few times. The rearrangement joins TRBV5-6 to TRBJ1-1; D gene ambiguous. This CDR3 is built from 13 residues. Deletions cut 5 bases from V and 2 bases from J, with 10 bases between. Germline CDR1 and CDR2: SGHDT and YYEEEE. The CDR3 bases are TGTGCCAGCAGACTGGCGGGAAACACTGAAGCTTTCTTT. Translation gives CASRLAGNTEAFF. Drawing the rest from reference TRBV5-6 and TRBJ1-1, the complete variable domain is DAGVTQSPTHLIKTRGQQVTLRCSPKSGHDTVSWYQQALGQGPQFIFQYYEEEERQRGNFPDRFSGHQFPNYSSELNVNALLLGDSALYLCASRLAGNTEAFFGQGTRLTVV.

This chain links TRBV7-9 with TRBJ2-2, with 7 bases aligning to TRBD2. Trimming took 5 bases from V and 4 from J; bases not matched to a gene: 7. CDR1 and CDR2 from the germline V gene are SEHNR and FQNEAQ (reference sequence). The CDR3 sequence is 15 residues long. The CDR3 nucleotides read TGTGCCAGCAGCCCGCGGACTAGTTTCACCGGGGAGCTGTTTTTT. Residues: CASSPRTSFTGELFF.

The chain employs TRBV6-5 and TRBJ2-1, with 8 bases matching TRBD2. V was clipped by 7 bases and J by 7 bases; unmatched bases: 12. Germline V gives CDR1 MNHEY, CDR2 SVGAGI. This CDR3 comprises 15 residues. As DNA, the CDR3 is TGTGCCAGCACTCCCGGCGGGAGGTTCTGGAATGAGCAGTTCTTC. Its protein product is CASTPGGRFWNEQFF.

The chain is built from TRBV18 and TRBJ2-3; weak D call: TRBD2 (5 bases). Germline V gene sequence: CDR1 KGHSH, CDR2 LQKENI. CDR3 length: 14 amino acids. V was shortened by 4 bases and J by 12 bases, with 20 bases between the two germline ends. This CDR3 reads CASSLETRGRGQYF. CDR3 nucleotides: TGTGCCAGCTCACTCGAAACTCGGGGAAGAGGCCAGTATTTT.

The rearrangement links TRBV10-3 to TRBJ1-2; D possibly corresponds to TRBD1 (5 bases). Trimming removed 9 bases at V and 5 bases at J, with 22 bases between. CDR1 and CDR2 (germline): ENHRY, SYGVKD. This CDR3 has 15 residues. The DNA for the CDR3 is TGTGCCATACAGCTCTTCGTGGGGGGAGGATATGGCTACACCTTC. Protein sequence: CAIQLFVGGGYGYTF.

This clone was recorded only once. The chain joins TRBV5-6 to TRBJ1-5, with D possibly being TRBD1 (6 bases). This CDR3 has 17 residues. CDR1 and CDR2 (germline): SGHDT, YYEEEE. V dropped 3 bases and J dropped 3 bases, with 19 bases sitting between them. The CDR3 DNA reads TGTGCCAGCAGCTATGGGACATCAGGACATCACAATCAGCCCCAGCATTTT. It yields the protein CASSYGTSGHHNQPQHF.

CDR3 sequence (DNA): TGTGCCAGCAGCGATAGACAGGGGAAAGGGTACGAGCAGTACTTC. Amino acids: CASSDRQGKGYEQYF. The chain uses TRBV6-5 and TRBJ2-5, with 8 bases identical to TRBD1. The J call may be incorrect, as the DNA end agrees better with TRBJ2-7. Germline assignment: CDR1 MNHEY and CDR2 SVGAGI. This CDR3 spans 15 amino acids.

The chain recombines TRBV12-5 with TRBJ1-5; no clear D. The CDR3 runs to 11 residues. Germline V lookup: CDR1 LGHNT, CDR2 FRNRAP. V lost 6 bases and J lost 5, with 5 bases in between. The CDR3 bases are TGTGCTAGTGGCTTCGATCAGCCCCAGCATTTT. It specifies CASGFDQPQHF.

J is TRBJ1-4 and V is TRBV28; 7 nucleotides line up with TRBD1. V trimming: 2 bases; J trimming: 5 bases; junction bases outside the gene matches: 5. There are 15 residues in the CDR3. CDR1 is MDHEN, CDR2 SYDVKM, per germline. The CDR3 bases are TGTGCCAGCAGTTTAGGGGGACAGAGGAATGAAAAACTGTTTTTT. Its protein product is CASSLGGQRNEKLFF. The complete variable domain, with remaining parts taken from reference TRBV28 and TRBJ1-4, reads DVKVTQSSRYLVKRTGEKVFLECVQDMDHENMFWYRQDPGLGLRLIYFSYDVKMKEKGDIPEGYSVSREKKERFSLILESASTNQTSMYLCASSLGGQRNEKLFFGSGTQLSVL.

The chain has TRBV27 and TRBJ2-7; perhaps TRBD2 as D (7 bases). Germline CDR1 MNHEY, CDR2 SMNVEV (reference sequence). CDR3 size: 15 residues. Trimming shortened V by 6 bases and J by 4 bases, and 19 bases separated the two germline ends. The CDR3 loop is CASRLGGQGSYEQYF. The CDR3 DNA reads as TGTGCCAGCAGGTTGGGGGGGCAGGGGTCTTACGAGCAGTACTTC.

This rearrangement joins TRBV5-1 to TRBJ2-7; D is perhaps TRBD1 (5 bases). CDR1 is SGHRS and CDR2 is YFSETQ in the germline V gene. The germline V and J ends were trimmed by 8 bases and 3 bases, with 21 bases remaining between them. This CDR3 comprises 15 residues. The CDR3 reads CARDPLGAPYYEQYF. The CDR3 DNA reads TGCGCCAGGGATCCCCTAGGGGCCCCCTACTACGAGCAGTACTTC.

The chain employs TRBV28 and TRBJ2-7, with D maybe TRBD2 (5 bases). The germline V gene has CDR1 MDHEN and CDR2 SYDVKM. This CDR3 contains 16 residues. V was trimmed by 4 bases and J by 7 bases, leaving 23 bases between them. As DNA, the CDR3 is TGTGCCAGCAGTTCCACTAGACGGGAACGCTGGGGAGAGCAGTACTTC. This sequence encodes CASSSTRRERWGEQYF.

The chain carries TRBV25-1 and TRBJ1-1, with D unresolved. V was pared by 6 bases and J by 1 base, with 18 bases between. The germline V gene encodes CDR1 MGHDK and CDR2 SYGVNS. The CDR3 sequence is 16 residues long. CDR3 sequence: CASRMRIDTPNTEAFF. CDR3 coding DNA: TGTGCCAGCAGAATGAGAATTGACACCCCGAACACTGAAGCTTTCTTT. The entire variable domain, with the rest obtained from reference TRBV25-1 and TRBJ1-1, is as follows: EADIYQTPRYLVIGTGKKITLECSQTMGHDKMYWYQQDPGMELHLIHYSYGVNSTEKGDLSSESTVSRIRTEHFPLTLESARPSHTSQYLCASRMRIDTPNTEAFFGQGTRLTVV.

This clone was counted only a few times. V is TRBV7-9 and J is TRBJ2-3; 9 nucleotides align to TRBD1. The CDR3 covers 17 residues. V dropped 4 bases and J dropped 1; count of bases not matched to a gene: 9. Germline V lookup: CDR1 SEHNR, CDR2 FQNEAQ (reference sequence). The CDR3 coding sequence is TGTGCCAGCAGCTCGGGACAGGGAGGGACTCGCACAGATACGCAGTATTTT. Translation gives CASSSGQGGTRTDTQYF.

The chain links TRBV25-1 to TRBJ1-3; possible D gene TRBD1, 6 bases. The CDR3 has 14 amino acids. Germline CDR1 and CDR2: MGHDK and SYGVNS. Trimming shortened V by 2 bases and J by 7 bases, and 12 bases separated the two germline ends. In nucleotides, the CDR3 is TGTGCCAGCAGTGAAACAGGGCTCTGGAACACCATATATTTT. Its protein is CASSETGLWNTIYF. The full variable domain, completed using reference TRBV25-1 and TRBJ1-3, is EADIYQTPRYLVIGTGKKITLECSQTMGHDKMYWYQQDPGMELHLIHYSYGVNSTEKGDLSSESTVSRIRTEHFPLTLESARPSHTSQYLCASSETGLWNTIYFGEGSWLTVV.

The chain employs TRBV28 and TRBJ1-1; 8 nucleotides match TRBD1. The CDR3 sequence is 13 residues long. Germline V lookup: CDR1 MDHEN, CDR2 SYDVKM. V trimming: 6 bases; J trimming: 8 bases; junction bases outside the gene matches: 8. In DNA, the CDR3 is TGTGCCAGCAGGTTCTCAGGGACAGGAGAAGCTTTCTTT. It is translated as CASRFSGTGEAFF.

The genes are TRBV5-6 and TRBJ1-1; 7 nucleotides align to TRBD1. Trimming cost V 3 bases and J 4 bases; bases outside gene matches: 0. Germline lookup yields CDR1 SGHDT and CDR2 YYEEEE. This CDR3 comprises 12 residues. CDR3 protein: CASSSGGTEAFF. The DNA for the CDR3 is TGTGCCAGCAGCTCAGGGGGCACTGAAGCTTTCTTT.

This clone has more than one count but fewer than ten. This sequence joins TRBV6-5 and TRBJ1-1; 9 bases match TRBD1. This CDR3 comprises 15 residues. J gave up 3 bases and V 0 bases, and 2 bases lay outside the gene matches. Germline V gene lookup returns CDR1 MNHEY and CDR2 SVGAGI. This CDR3 reads CASSYSDRGDTEAFF. In DNA, the CDR3 is TGTGCCAGCAGTTACTCTGACAGGGGGGACACTGAAGCTTTCTTT.

V gene TRBV5-6 combines with J gene TRBJ1-2, with no clear D. Per germline, CDR1 SGHDT and CDR2 YYEEEE. The CDR3 sequence is 13 residues long. V lost 4 bases, J lost 4 bases, and 11 bases lay in between. The CDR3: CASSTQSFYGYTF. The CDR3 region has the DNA TGTGCCAGCAGCACACAGAGCTTCTATGGCTACACCTTC.

The chain has TRBV5-1 and TRBJ1-1, with TRBD1 matching 10 bases. CDR1 and CDR2 from the germline V gene are SGHRS and YFSETQ. The V segment lost 4 bases and the J segment 4 bases; nucleotides outside the gene matches: 10. The CDR3 is 16 residues long. The CDR3: CASSLGQGGKSTEAFF. CDR3 sequence (DNA): TGCGCCAGCAGCCTAGGACAGGGGGGGAAGAGCACTGAAGCTTTCTTT.

CDR3 in amino acids: CASSTYGGMPLYGYTF. As DNA, the CDR3 is TGTGCCAGTAGTACCTATGGGGGGATGCCACTCTATGGCTACACCTTC. The J gene is TRBJ1-2, the V gene TRBV19, with a weak D call TRBD1 (5 bases). V was trimmed by 4 bases and J by 4 bases, leaving 19 bases between them. CDR1 and CDR2 (germline): LNHDA, SQIVND (reference sequence). CDR3 length: 16 residues.

This clone came up a few times. The chain is built from TRBV5-4 and TRBJ2-5, with D perhaps TRBD2 (5 bases). TRBJ2-7 explains the end of the DNA better; the J call may be wrong. Germline lookup yields CDR1 SGHNT and CDR2 YYREEE (reference sequence). There are 15 residues in the CDR3. CDR3 region: CASSLGIRGSYEQYF. The CDR3 coding sequence is TGTGCCAGCAGCTTGGGTATACGGGGATCCTACGAGCAGTACTTC.

The sample holds one count of this clone. V and J are TRBV5-4 and TRBJ2-5, with a weak D call TRBD1 (6 bases). The CDR3 extends over 17 amino acids. CDR1 SGHNT and CDR2 YYREEE come from the germline V gene (reference sequence). V lost 5 bases and J lost 3, with 23 bases in between. CDR3 DNA sequence: TGTGCCAGCAGTTCAGGGAAGCACAGGGTTGGCAAAGAGACCCAGTACTTC. Residues: CASSSGKHRVGKETQYF. The full variable domain, its missing parts supplied by reference TRBV5-4 and TRBJ2-5, is ETGVTQSPTHLIKTRGQQVTLRCSSQSGHNTVSWYQQALGQGPQFIFQYYREEENGRGNFPPRFSGLQFPNYSSELNVNALELDDSALYLCASSSGKHRVGKETQYFGPGTRLLVL.

J is TRBJ2-1 and V is TRBV19, with TRBD2 matching over 10 bases. Germline CDR1 and CDR2: LNHDA and SQIVND (reference sequence). The trim removed 3 bases at V and 8 bases at J, leaving 16 bases unmatched. The CDR3 is made up of 18 amino acids. In DNA form, the CDR3 reads TGTGCCAGTAGTATTTTTCAGCGGGAGGGCCAGAGGCGTCATGAGCAGTTCTTC. It yields the protein CASSIFQREGQRRHEQFF.

The chain links TRBV10-3 to TRBJ2-7, with D possibly TRBD2 on 7 matching bases. V dropped 4 bases and J dropped 6 bases, with 16 bases sitting between them. The V gene's germline CDR1 is ENHRY and CDR2 SYGVKD. The CDR3 totals 14 residues. In nucleotides, the CDR3 is TGTGCCATCAGTGTATCGGCAGGGGAGGGCGAGCAGTACTTC. It codes for CAISVSAGEGEQYF.

CDR3 protein: CASSAPQGRETQYF. Written as DNA, the CDR3 is TGTGCCAGCAGCGCCCCACAGGGGCGAGAGACCCAGTACTTC. V and J are TRBV28 and TRBJ2-5; 7 nucleotides match TRBD1. Looked up from germline, CDR1 is MDHEN and CDR2 is SYDVKM. This CDR3 spans 14 amino acids. The V segment lost 6 bases and the J segment 4 bases; nucleotides outside the gene matches: 8.

The chain has TRBV5-4 and TRBJ2-5, with 8 bases identical to TRBD2. The J call may be wrong; the DNA end is better matched by TRBJ2-7. Germline assignment: CDR1 SGHNT and CDR2 YYREEE (reference sequence). The length of the CDR3 is 14 residues. Here the CDR3 reads CASSKPGLVYEQYF. The DNA of the CDR3 is TGTGCCAGCAGCAAACCGGGACTAGTCTACGAGCAGTACTTC.

This clone was found once. The V and J genes are TRBV28 and TRBJ1-2; 10 bases agree with TRBD1. CDR1 is MDHEN and CDR2 is SYDVKM in the germline V gene. V was pared by 1 base and J by 4 bases, with 3 bases of the junction left unmatched. This CDR3 has 15 amino acids. Here the CDR3 reads CASSLSGTGVYGYTF. The CDR3 DNA reads TGTGCCAGCAGTTTATCCGGGACAGGGGTCTATGGCTACACCTTC.

The V call is TRBV9, the J call TRBJ2-3; TRBD2 aligns across 10 bases. The J segment lost 1 base and the V segment lost 4 bases, leaving 15 bases of the junction unmatched. CDR1 is SGDLS, CDR2 YYNGEE, per germline. The CDR3 loop spans 19 amino acids. DNA for the CDR3: TGTGCCAGCAGCCCTCAATCTAGCGGGAGTGTTTTTGGCACAGATACGCAGTATTTT. Translated: CASSPQSSGSVFGTDTQYF.

This chain connects TRBV28 to TRBJ2-7, with 7 bases identical to TRBD1. Germline loops: CDR1 MDHEN, CDR2 SYDVKM. The V segment lost 8 bases and the J segment 2 bases; nucleotides outside the gene matches: 3. This CDR3 contains 12 residues. In DNA form, the CDR3 reads TGTGCCAGCGGACAGGAAACCTACGAGCAGTACTTC. Protein sequence: CASGQETYEQYF.

This clone was detected once. V and J are TRBV15 and TRBJ2-2, with D tentatively TRBD2 (5 bases). CDR1 is LNHNV, CDR2 YYDKDF, per germline (reference sequence). This CDR3 contains 15 residues. The ends were cut back, 3 bases at V and 8 bases at J, with 16 bases in the middle. The CDR3 reads CATSRSGISGGELFF. The CDR3 DNA sequence: TGTGCCACCAGCAGGTCCGGGATCTCGGGAGGGGAGCTGTTTTTT.

The V gene is TRBV5-1, the J gene TRBJ1-2; 9 positions match TRBD1. The trim removed 0 bases at V and 5 bases at J, leaving 5 bases unmatched. The CDR3 is made up of 15 amino acids. CDR1 and CDR2 from the germline V gene are SGHRS and YFSETQ. The CDR3 sequence: CASSLGTGEGYGYTF. CDR3 nucleotide sequence: TGCGCCAGCAGCTTGGGGACAGGGGAAGGTTATGGCTACACCTTC.